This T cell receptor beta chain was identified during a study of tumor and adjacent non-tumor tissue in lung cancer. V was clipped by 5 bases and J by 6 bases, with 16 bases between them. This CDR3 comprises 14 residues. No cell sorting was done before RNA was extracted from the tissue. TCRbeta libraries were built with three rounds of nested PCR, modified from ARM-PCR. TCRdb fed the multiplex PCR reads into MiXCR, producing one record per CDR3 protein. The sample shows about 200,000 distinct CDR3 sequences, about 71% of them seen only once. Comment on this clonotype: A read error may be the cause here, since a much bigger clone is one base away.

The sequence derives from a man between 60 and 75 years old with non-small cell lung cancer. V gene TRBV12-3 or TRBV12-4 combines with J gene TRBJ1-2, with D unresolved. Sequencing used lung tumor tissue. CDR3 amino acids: CASSQQSGIHGYTF. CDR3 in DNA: TGTGCCAGCAGTCAACAATCTGGAATCCATGGCTACACCTTC.